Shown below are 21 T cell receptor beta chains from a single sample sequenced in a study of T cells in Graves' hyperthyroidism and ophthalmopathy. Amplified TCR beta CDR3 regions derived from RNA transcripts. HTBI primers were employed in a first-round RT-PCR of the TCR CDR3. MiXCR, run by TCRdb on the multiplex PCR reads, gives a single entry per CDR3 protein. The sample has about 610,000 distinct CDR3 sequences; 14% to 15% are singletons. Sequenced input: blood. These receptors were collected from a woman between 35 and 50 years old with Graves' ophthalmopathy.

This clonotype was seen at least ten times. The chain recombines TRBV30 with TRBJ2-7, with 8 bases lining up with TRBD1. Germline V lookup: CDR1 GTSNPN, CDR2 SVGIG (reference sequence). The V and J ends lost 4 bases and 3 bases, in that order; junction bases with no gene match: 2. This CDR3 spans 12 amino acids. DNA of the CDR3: TGTGCCTGGACAGGGGGCGGCTACGAGCAGTACTTC. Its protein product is CAWTGGGYEQYF.

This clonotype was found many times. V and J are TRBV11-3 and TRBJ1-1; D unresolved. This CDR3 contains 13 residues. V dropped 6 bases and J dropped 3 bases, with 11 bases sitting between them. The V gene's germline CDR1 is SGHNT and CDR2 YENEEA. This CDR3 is CASRTPGDTEAFF. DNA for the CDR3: TGTGCCAGCAGGACCCCCGGGGACACTGAAGCTTTCTTT.

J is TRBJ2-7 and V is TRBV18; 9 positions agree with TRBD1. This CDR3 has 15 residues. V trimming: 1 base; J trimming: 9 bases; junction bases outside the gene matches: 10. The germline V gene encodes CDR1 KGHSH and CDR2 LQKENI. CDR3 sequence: CASSPQSGTGSWQYF. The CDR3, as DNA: TGTGCCAGCTCACCACAGTCCGGGACAGGGTCTTGGCAGTACTTC. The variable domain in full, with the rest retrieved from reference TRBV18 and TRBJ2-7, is NAGVMQNPRHLVRRRGQEARLRCSPMKGHSHVYWYRQLPEEGLKFMVYLQKENIIDESGMPKERFSAEFPKEGPSILRIQQVVRGDSAAYFCASSPQSGTGSWQYFGPGTRLTVT.

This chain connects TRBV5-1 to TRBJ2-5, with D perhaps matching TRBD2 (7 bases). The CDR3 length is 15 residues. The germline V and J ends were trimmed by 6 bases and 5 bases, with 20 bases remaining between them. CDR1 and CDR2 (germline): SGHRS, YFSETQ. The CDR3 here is CASTNLGGGAETQYF. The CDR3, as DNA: TGCGCCAGCACCAATTTGGGGGGGGGCGCGGAGACCCAGTACTTC.

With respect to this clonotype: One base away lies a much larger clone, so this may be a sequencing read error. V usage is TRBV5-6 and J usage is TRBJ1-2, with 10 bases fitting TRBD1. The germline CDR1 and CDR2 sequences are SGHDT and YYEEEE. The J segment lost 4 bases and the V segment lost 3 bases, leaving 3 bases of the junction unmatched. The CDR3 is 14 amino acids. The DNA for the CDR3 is TGTGCCAGCAGCTGGGACAGGGGTAGCTATGGCTACACCTTC. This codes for CASSWDRGSYGYTF.

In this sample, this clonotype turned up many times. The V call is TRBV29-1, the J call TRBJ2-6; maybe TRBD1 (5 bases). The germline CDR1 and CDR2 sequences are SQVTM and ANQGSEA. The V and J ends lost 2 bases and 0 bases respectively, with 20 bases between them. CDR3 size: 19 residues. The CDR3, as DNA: TGCAGCGTTGAAAGCCCTGGACACCTACTACGCTCTGGGGCCAACGTCCTGACTTTC. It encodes CSVESPGHLLRSGANVLTF.

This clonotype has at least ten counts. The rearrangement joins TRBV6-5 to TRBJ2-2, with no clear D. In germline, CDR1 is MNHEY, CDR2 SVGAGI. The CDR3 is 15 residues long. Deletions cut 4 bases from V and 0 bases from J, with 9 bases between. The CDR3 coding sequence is TGTGCCAGCAGTTCGATAAGCTCGAACACCGGGGAGCTGTTTTTT. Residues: CASSSISSNTGELFF.

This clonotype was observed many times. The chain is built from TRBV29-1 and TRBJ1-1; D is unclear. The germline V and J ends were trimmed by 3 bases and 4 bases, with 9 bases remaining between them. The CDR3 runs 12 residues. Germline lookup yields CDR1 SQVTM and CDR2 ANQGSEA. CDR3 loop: CSVDGFGTEAFF. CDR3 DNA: TGCAGCGTTGACGGGTTCGGCACTGAAGCTTTCTTT.

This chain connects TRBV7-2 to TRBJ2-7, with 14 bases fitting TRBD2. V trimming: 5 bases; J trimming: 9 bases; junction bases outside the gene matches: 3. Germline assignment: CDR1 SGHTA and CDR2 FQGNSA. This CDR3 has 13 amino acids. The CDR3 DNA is TGTGCCAGCAGCCATGGGACTAGCGGGGGGCAGTACTTC. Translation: CASSHGTSGGQYF. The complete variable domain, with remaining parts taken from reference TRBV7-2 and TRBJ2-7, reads GAGVSQSPSNKVTEKGKDVELRCDPISGHTALYWYRQSLGQGLEFLIYFQGNSAPDKSGLPSDRFSAERTGGSVSTLTIQRTQQEDSAVYLCASSHGTSGGQYFGPGTRLTVT.

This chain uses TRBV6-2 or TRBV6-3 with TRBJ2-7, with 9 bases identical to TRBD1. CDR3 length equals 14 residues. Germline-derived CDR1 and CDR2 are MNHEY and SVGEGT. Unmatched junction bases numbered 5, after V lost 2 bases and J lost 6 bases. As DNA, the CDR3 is TGTGCCAGCAGTTACGCCGGGACAGGGACCGAGCAGTACTTC. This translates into CASSYAGTGTEQYF.

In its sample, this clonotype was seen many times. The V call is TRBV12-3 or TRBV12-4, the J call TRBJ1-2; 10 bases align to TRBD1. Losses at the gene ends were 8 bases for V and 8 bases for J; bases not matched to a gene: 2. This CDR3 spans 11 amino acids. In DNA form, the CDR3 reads TGTGCCAGCGGACAGGGGGAGGGCTACACCTTC. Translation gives CASGQGEGYTF.

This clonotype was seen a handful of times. The CDR3 DNA sequence: TGTGCCAGCAGCTTAGGTGAGACAAATTCCTACGAGCAGTACTTC. Encoded protein: CASSLGETNSYEQYF. V usage is TRBV7-8 and J usage is TRBJ2-7; no reliable D call. The length of the CDR3 is 15 residues. CDR1 SGHVS and CDR2 FQNEAQ come from the germline V gene. V shed 1 base and J shed 1 base, with 11 bases lying between them.

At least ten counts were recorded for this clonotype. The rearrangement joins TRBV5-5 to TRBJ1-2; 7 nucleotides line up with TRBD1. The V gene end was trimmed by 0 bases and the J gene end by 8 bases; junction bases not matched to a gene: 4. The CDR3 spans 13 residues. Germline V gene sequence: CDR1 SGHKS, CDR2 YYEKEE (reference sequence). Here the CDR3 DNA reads TGTGCCAGCAGCTTGGGGACAGGAGGAGGCTACACCTTC. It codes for CASSLGTGGGYTF.

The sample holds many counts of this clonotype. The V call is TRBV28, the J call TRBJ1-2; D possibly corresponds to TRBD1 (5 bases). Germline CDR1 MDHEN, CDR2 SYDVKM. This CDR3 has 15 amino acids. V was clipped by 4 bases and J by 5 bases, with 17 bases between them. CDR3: CASSSEQEIPYGYTF. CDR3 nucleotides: TGTGCCAGCAGTTCAGAACAGGAGATACCTTATGGCTACACCTTC.

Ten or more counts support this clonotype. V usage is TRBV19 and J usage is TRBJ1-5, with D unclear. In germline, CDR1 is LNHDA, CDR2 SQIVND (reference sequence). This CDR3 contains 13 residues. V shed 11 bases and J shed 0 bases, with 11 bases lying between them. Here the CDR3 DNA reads TGTGCCGGCCGCCAAAATAGCAATCAGCCCCAGCATTTT. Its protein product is CAGRQNSNQPQHF.

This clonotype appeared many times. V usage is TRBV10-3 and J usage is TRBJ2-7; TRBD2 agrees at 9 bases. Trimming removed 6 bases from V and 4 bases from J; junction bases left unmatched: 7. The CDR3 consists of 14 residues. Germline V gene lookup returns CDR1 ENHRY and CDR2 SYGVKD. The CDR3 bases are TGTGCCATCAGCGACAGCGGGGGGACATACGAGCAGTACTTC. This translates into CAISDSGGTYEQYF.

The CDR3 spells CASSLAVPGRGPRSQETQYF. Written as DNA, the CDR3 is TGTGCCAGCAGCTTAGCGGTCCCGGGGAGGGGGCCGCGGAGCCAAGAGACCCAGTACTTC. This chain joins TRBV11-1 and TRBJ2-5, with D perhaps assigned TRBD1 or TRBD2 (7 bases each). Deletions cut 0 bases from V and 1 base from J, with 24 bases between. In germline, CDR1 is SGHAT, CDR2 FQDESV (reference sequence). CDR3 length: 20 residues.

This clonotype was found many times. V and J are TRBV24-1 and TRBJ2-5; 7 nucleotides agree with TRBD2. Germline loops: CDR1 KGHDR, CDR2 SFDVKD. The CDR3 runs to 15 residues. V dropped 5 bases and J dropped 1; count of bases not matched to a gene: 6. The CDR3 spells CATSGGSASQETQYF. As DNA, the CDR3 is TGTGCCACCAGTGGCGGGAGTGCCTCCCAAGAGACCCAGTACTTC.

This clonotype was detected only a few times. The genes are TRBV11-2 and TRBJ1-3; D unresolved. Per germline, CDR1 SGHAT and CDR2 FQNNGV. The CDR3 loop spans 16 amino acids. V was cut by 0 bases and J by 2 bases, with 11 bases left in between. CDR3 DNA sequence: TGTGCCAGCAGCTTAGATCAGGAGGAAACTGGAAACACCATATATTTT. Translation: CASSLDQEETGNTIYF.

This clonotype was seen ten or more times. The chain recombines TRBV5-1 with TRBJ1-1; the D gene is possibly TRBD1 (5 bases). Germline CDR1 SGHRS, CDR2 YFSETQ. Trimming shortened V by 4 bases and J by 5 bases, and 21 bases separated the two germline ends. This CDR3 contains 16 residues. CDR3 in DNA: TGCGCCAGCAGCCCCTCAGCGGGGCAGGGAGGAACTGAAGCTTTCTTT. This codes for CASSPSAGQGGTEAFF.

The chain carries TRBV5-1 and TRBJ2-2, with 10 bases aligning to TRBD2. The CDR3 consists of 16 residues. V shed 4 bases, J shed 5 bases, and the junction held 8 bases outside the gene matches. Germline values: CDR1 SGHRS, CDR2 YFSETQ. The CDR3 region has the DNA TGCGCCAGCAGCCCAAGCCTAGCGGGAGTTACCGGGGAGCTGTTTTTT. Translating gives CASSPSLAGVTGELFF.